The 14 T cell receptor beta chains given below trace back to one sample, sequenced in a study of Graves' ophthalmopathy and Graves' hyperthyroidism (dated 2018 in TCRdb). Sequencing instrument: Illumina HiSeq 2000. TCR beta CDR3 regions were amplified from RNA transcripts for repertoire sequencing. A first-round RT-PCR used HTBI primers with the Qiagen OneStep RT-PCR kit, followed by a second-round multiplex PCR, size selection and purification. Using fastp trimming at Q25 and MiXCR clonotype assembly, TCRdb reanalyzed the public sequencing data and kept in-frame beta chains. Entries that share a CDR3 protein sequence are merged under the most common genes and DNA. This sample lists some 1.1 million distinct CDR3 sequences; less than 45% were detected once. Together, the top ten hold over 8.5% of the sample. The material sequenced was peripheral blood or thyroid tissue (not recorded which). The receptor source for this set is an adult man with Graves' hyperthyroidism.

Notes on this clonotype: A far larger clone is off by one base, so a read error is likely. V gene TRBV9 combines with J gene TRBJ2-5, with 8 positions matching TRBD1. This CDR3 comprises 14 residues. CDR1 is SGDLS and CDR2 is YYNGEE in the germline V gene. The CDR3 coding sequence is TGTGTCAGCAGCGCGACAGGGGTTCGGGAGACCCAGTACTTC. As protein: CVSSATGVRETQYF. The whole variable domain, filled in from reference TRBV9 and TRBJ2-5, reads DSGVTQTPKHLITATGQRVTLRCSPRSGDLSVYWYQQSLDQGLQFLIQYYNGEERAKGNILERFSAQQFPDLHSELNLSSLELGDSALYFCVSSATGVRETQYFGPGTRLLVL.

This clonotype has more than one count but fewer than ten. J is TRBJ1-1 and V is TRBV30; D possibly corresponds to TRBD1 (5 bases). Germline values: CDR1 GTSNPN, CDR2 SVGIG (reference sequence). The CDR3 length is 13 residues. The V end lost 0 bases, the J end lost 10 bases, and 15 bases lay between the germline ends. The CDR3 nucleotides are TGTGCCTGGAGTGTACTCATGGGCGGGGGAGCTTTCTTT. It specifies CAWSVLMGGGAFF.

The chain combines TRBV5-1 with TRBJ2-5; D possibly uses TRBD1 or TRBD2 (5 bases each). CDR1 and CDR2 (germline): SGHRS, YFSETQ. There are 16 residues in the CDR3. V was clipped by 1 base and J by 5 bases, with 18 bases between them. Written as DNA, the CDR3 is TGCGCCAGCAGCTTGACCGGGACCTATTCATCGGAGACCCAGTACTTC. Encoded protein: CASSLTGTYSSETQYF. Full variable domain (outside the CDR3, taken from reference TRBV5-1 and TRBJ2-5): KAGVTQTPRYLIKTRGQQVTLSCSPISGHRSVSWYQQTPGQGLQFLFEYFSETQRNKGNFPGRFSGRQFSNSRSEMNVSTLELGDSALYLCASSLTGTYSSETQYFGPGTRLLVL.

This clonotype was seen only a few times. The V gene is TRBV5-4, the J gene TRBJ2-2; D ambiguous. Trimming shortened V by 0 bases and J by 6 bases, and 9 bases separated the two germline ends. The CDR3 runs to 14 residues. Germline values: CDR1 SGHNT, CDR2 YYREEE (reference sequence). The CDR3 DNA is TGTGCCAGCAGCTTGGTTTCCGGTCCCGGGGAGCTGTTTTTT. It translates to CASSLVSGPGELFF. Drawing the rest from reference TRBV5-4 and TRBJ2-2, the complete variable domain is ETGVTQSPTHLIKTRGQQVTLRCSSQSGHNTVSWYQQALGQGPQFIFQYYREEENGRGNFPPRFSGLQFPNYSSELNVNALELDDSALYLCASSLVSGPGELFFGEGSRLTVL.

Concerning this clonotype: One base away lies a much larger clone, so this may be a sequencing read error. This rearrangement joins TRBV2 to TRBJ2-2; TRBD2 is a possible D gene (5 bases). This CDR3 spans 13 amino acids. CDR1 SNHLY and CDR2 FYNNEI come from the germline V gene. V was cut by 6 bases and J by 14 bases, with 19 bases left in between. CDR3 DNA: TGTGCCAGCAGCGACAAAGCGGCTCCCAGACTGTTTTTT. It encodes CASSDKAAPRLFF.

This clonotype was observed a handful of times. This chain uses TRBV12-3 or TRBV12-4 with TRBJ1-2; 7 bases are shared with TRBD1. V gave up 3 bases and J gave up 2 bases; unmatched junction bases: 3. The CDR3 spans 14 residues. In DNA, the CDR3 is TGTGCCAGCAGTTTTCTGACAGGGAACTATGGCTACACCTTC. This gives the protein CASSFLTGNYGYTF.

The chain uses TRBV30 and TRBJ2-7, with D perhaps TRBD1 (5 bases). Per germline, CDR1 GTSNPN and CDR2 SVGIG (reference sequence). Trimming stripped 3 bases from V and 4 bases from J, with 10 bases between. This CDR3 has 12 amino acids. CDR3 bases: TGTGCCTGGAGGCCAGGGTGGTACGAGCAGTACTTC. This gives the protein CAWRPGWYEQYF. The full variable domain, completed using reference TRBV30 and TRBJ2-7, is SQTIHQWPATLVQPVGSPLSLECTVEGTSNPNLYWYRQAAGRGLQLLFYSVGIGQISSEVPQNLSASRPQDRQFILSSKKLLLSDSGFYLCAWRPGWYEQYFGPGTRLTVT.

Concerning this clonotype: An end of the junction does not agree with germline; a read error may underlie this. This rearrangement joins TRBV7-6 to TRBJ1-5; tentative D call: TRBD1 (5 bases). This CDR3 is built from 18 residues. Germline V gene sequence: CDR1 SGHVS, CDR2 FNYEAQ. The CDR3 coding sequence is TGTGCCAGCAGCTTAGGTCTAGGTGGGGGTGATTCATTCGCCGGGGAGCTGTTT. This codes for CASSLGLGGGDSFAGELF.

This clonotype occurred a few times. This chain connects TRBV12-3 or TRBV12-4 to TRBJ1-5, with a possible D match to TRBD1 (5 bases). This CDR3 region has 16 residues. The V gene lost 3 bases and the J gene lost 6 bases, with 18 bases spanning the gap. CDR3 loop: CASSFWGRDRRQPQHF. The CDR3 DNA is TGTGCCAGCAGTTTCTGGGGACGAGACCGTCGTCAGCCCCAGCATTTT.

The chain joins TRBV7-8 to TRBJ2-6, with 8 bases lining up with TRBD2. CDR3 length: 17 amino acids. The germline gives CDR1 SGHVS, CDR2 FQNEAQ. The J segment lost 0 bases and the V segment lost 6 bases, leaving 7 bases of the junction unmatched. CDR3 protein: CASRPPGGVSGANVLTF. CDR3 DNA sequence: TGTGCCAGCAGGCCCCCGGGGGGGGTCTCTGGGGCCAACGTCCTGACTTTC.

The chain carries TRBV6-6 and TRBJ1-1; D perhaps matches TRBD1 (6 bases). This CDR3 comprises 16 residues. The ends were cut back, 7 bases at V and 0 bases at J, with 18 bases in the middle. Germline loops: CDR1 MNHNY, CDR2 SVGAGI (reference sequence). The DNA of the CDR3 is TGTGCCAGCACCAAATACAGGGAGTTAATGAACACTGAAGCTTTCTTT. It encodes CASTKYRELMNTEAFF.

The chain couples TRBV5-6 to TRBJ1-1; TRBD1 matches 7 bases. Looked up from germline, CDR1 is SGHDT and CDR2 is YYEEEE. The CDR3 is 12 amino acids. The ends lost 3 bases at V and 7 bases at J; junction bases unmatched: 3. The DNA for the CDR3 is TGTGCCAGCAGCTACAGGGGTAATGAAGCTTTCTTT. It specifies CASSYRGNEAFF.

CDR3 nucleotides: TGCGCCAGCAGCCAAGATATGGGAGGCTACACCTTC. Encoded protein: CASSQDMGGYTF. The V gene is TRBV4-3, the J gene TRBJ1-2; D call uncertain. V lost 0 bases and J 8 bases, leaving 7 bases between the germline ends. Germline V gene sequence: CDR1 LGHNA, CDR2 YSLEER. The CDR3 loop spans 12 amino acids.

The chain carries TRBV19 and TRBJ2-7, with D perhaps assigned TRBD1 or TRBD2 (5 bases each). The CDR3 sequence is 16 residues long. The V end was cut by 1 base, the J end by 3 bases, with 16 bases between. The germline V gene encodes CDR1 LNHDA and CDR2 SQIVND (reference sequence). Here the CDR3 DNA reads TGTGCCAGTAGTATAGCCGGCCGGGGCATACTCTACGAGCAGTACTTC. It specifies CASSIAGRGILYEQYF.